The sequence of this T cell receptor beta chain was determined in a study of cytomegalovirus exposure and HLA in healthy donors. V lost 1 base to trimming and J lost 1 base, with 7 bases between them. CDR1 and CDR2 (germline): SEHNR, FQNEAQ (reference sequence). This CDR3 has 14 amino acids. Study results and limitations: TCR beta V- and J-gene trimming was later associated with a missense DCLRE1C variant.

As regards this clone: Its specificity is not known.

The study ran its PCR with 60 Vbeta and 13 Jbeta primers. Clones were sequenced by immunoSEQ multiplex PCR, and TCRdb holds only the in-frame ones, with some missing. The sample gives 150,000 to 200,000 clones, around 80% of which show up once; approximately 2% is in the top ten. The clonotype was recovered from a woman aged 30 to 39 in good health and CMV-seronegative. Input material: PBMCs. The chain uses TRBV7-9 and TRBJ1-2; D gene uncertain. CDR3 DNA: TGTGCCAGCAGCTTAGGAGGATATAACTATGGCTACACCTTC. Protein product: CASSLGGYNYGYTF.